Listed below are T cell receptor beta chains from one sample, sequenced in a study of T cell clones after liver transplantation. Profiled with immunoSEQ multiplex PCR; TCRdb holds only in-frame clones, not every one. Found here are some 59,000 clones, about 64% of them singletons; the top ten hold 15%. Material: CD4+ T cells from blood, obtained before liver transplant. These receptors were collected from a human donor who received a liver transplant. CDR3s include the opening cysteine and the closing phenylalanine or tryptophan. Fields, in order: J gene, V gene, D gene, clone size, CDR3 length, CDR3 protein, CDR3 DNA. A D gene is named only where the DNA matches it firmly. Clone size appears in some rows only: once, few, many, or a class for an expanded clone.

>TRBJ2-2|TRBV18|-|-|15
CASSRSDRNTGELFF
TGTGCCAGCTCACGATCCGACAGAAACACCGGGGAGCTGTTTTTT
>TRBJ1-1|TRBV28|TRBD1|few|13
CASTQQGLTEAFF
TGTGCCAGCACCCAACAGGGGTTGACTGAAGCTTTCTTT
>TRBJ1-6|TRBV7-9|-|few|13
CASSATAQGPLHF
TGTGCCAGCAGCGCAACAGCACAGGGTCCCCTCCACTTT
>TRBJ1-6|TRBV30|-|-|14
CAWSAFYRDSPLHF
TGTGCCTGGAGTGCCTTTTACAGAGATTCACCCCTCCACTTT
>TRBJ1-3|TRBV11-2|-|-|13
CASSERPGNTIYF
TGTGCCAGCAGCGAGCGGCCTGGAAACACCATATATTTT
>TRBJ1-5|TRBV28|-|many|12
CASYEGDQPQHF
TGTGCCAGCTATGAGGGGGATCAGCCCCAGCATTTT
>TRBJ2-5|TRBV7-2|TRBD2|-|16
CASSLQPGLGIETQYF
TGTGCCAGCAGCCTCCAACCGGGACTAGGTATAGAGACCCAGTACTTC
>TRBJ2-7|TRBV5-1|-|-|13
CASRGQSLYEQYF
TGCGCCAGCCGCGGACAGTCCCTCTACGAGCAGTACTTC
>TRBJ2-2|TRBV5-1|TRBD1|once|15
CASSSVEGAIGELFF
TGCGCCAGCAGCTCGGTCGAGGGGGCTATCGGGGAGCTGTTTTTT
>TRBJ1-1|TRBV28|-|-|14
CASTWGGTNTEAFF
TGTGCCAGCACCTGGGGGGGGACGAACACTGAAGCTTTCTTT
>TRBJ2-5|TRBV7-9|TRBD1|-|13
CASSRTGEETQYF
TGTGCCAGCAGCCGAACAGGGGAAGAGACCCAGTACTTC
>TRBJ2-3|TRBV28|-|-|16
CASSSTGNTGTDTQYF
TGTGCCAGCAGTAGTACAGGGAACACGGGCACAGATACGCAGTATTTT
>TRBJ2-3|TRBV10-3|TRBD2|few|14
CAISDGGGTDTQYF
TGTGCCATCAGTGATGGGGGGGGCACAGATACGCAGTATTTT
>TRBJ2-1|TRBV7-3|-|-|15
CASSLERAMVNEQFF
TGTGCCAGCAGCCTCGAGCGGGCGATGGTGAATGAGCAGTTCTTC
>TRBJ1-1|TRBV2|-|-|12
CASNLRNTEAFF
TGTGCCAGCAATCTCAGGAACACTGAAGCTTTCTTT
>TRBJ2-3|TRBV25-1|TRBD2|-|15
CASRRAGGRADTQYF
TGTGCCAGCAGACGGGCGGGGGGCCGGGCAGATACGCAGTATTTT
>TRBJ2-1|TRBV5-1|-|-|11
CASGDYNEQFF
TGCGCCAGCGGAGACTACAATGAGCAGTTCTTC
>TRBJ1-5|TRBV27|-|-|14
CASSLTGYNQPQHF
TGTGCCAGCAGTTTAACGGGTTACAATCAGCCCCAGCATTTT
>TRBJ2-2|TRBV6-1|TRBD1|-|14
CASGQGPNTGELFF
TGTGCCAGCGGACAGGGACCGAACACCGGGGAGCTGTTTTTT
>TRBJ1-1|TRBV18|-|once|12
CASSSSGPEAFF
TGTGCCAGCTCATCTTCAGGGCCTGAAGCTTTCTTT
>TRBJ1-6|TRBV6-4|-|-|15
CASSDSYDTRSPLHF
TGTGCCAGCAGTGACTCTTACGATACGCGTTCACCCCTCCACTTT
>TRBJ1-2|TRBV5-8|TRBD1|-|14
CASSSGQGNYGYTF
TGTGCCAGCAGCTCTGGACAGGGGAACTATGGCTACACCTTC
>TRBJ1-1|TRBV29-1|-|-|12
CSFGDRNTEAFF
TGCAGCTTTGGTGACAGGAACACTGAAGCTTTCTTT
>TRBJ1-5|TRBV6-1|-|-|15
CASSKGEVVDQPQHF
TGTGCCAGCAGTAAGGGGGAAGTAGTGGATCAGCCCCAGCATTTT
>TRBJ1-2|TRBV7-9|-|-|14
CASSLSTVNYGYTF
TGTGCCAGCAGCTTAAGTACGGTTAACTATGGCTACACCTTC
>TRBJ1-1|TRBV30|-|-|14
CAWRLHGTDTEAFF
TGTGCCTGGAGACTCCACGGTACGGACACTGAAGCTTTCTTT
>TRBJ2-2|TRBV5-1|-|many|14
CASSLSVDTGELFF
TGCGCCAGCAGCTTGAGCGTGGACACCGGGGAGCTGTTTTTT
>TRBJ2-7|TRBV6-1|TRBD1|-|13
CASSEEGGHEQYF
TGTGCCAGCAGTGAAGAAGGGGGCCACGAGCAGTACTTC
>TRBJ1-2|TRBV5-5|-|-|14
CASSPTVSSYGYTF
TGTGCCAGCAGCCCGACAGTCTCTTCCTATGGCTACACCTTC
>TRBJ1-6|TRBV4-2|-|-|15
CASSPSGGQDSPLHF
TGTGCCAGCAGCCCCTCCGGAGGGCAAGACTCACCCCTCCACTTT
>TRBJ2-7|TRBV19|TRBD1|-|14
CASSYPDRADEQYF
TGTGCCAGTAGCTACCCCGACAGGGCCGACGAGCAGTACTTC
>TRBJ1-5|TRBV19|TRBD1|-|15
CASSLQGKDNQPQHF
TGTGCCAGTAGTTTACAGGGGAAAGACAATCAGCCCCAGCATTTT
>TRBJ1-6|TRBV18|TRBD1|-|15
CASSLGQGSNSPLHF
TGTGCCAGCTCCCTCGGACAGGGATCCAATTCACCCCTCCACTTT
>TRBJ2-7|TRBV5-4|-|few|13
CASSLAGHYEQYF
TGTGCCAGCAGCTTGGCTGGCCACTACGAGCAGTACTTC
>TRBJ2-5|TRBV9|-|-|14
CASSVAGEQETQYF
TGTGCCAGCAGCGTAGCCGGGGAGCAAGAGACCCAGTACTTC
>TRBJ2-7|TRBV28|TRBD1|-|14
CASRSNTGASEQYF
TGTGCCAGCAGGTCTAATACAGGGGCTAGCGAGCAGTACTTC
>TRBJ2-1|TRBV5-8|TRBD1|-|13
CASNMDRFNEQFF
TGTGCCAGCAACATGGACAGGTTCAATGAGCAGTTCTTC
>TRBJ1-3|TRBV27|-|-|16
CASSPTLGSSGNTIYF
TGTGCCAGCAGCCCTACTCTCGGGAGCTCTGGAAACACCATATATTTT
>TRBJ1-1|TRBV30|-|few|12
CAWGRQNTEAFF
TGTGCCTGGGGCAGACAGAACACTGAAGCTTTCTTT
>TRBJ2-1|TRBV4-1|TRBD2|few|15
CASSHSGTSNNEQFF
TGCGCCAGCAGCCACTCCGGGACTAGTAATAATGAGCAGTTCTTC
>TRBJ2-3|TRBV6-1|TRBD2|-|15
CASSEVSGGPGTQYF
TGTGCCAGCAGTGAAGTAAGCGGGGGGCCCGGTACGCAGTATTTT
>TRBJ1-2|TRBV6-5|-|-|15
CASSVGGFGGYGYTF
TGTGCCAGCAGTGTTGGGGGCTTCGGCGGCTATGGCTACACCTTC
>TRBJ1-1|TRBV28|TRBD1|-|15
CASSPLGQGGTEAFF
TGTGCCAGCAGTCCCCTCGGACAGGGAGGCACTGAAGCTTTCTTT
>TRBJ1-5|TRBV9|-|-|14
CASSVGPRDQPQHF
TGTGCCAGCAGCGTAGGCCCCAGGGATCAGCCCCAGCATTTT
>TRBJ2-1|TRBV6-1|TRBD2|once|15
CASRLSGGPYNEQFF
TGTGCCAGCAGGTTGAGCGGGGGGCCGTACAATGAGCAGTTCTTC
>TRBJ2-3|TRBV7-2|TRBD2|few|17
CASSPGSLSGGPHTQYF
TGTGCCAGCAGCCCAGGATCCCTCAGCGGGGGTCCGCATACGCAGTATTTT
>TRBJ2-5|TRBV5-4|TRBD2|-|15
CASSLKRGGVETQYF
TGTGCCAGCAGCTTGAAGCGGGGGGGCGTAGAGACCCAGTACTTC
>TRBJ2-7|TRBV6-1|TRBD2|-|14
CASSVTSGAYEQYF
TGTGCCAGCAGTGTAACTAGCGGTGCCTACGAGCAGTACTTC
>TRBJ2-3|TRBV7-2|-|-|16
CASSRQGLELADTQYF
TGTGCCAGCAGCCGACAGGGACTCGAACTTGCGGATACGCAGTATTTT
>TRBJ1-1|TRBV14|-|-|14
CASSQRGGNTEAFF
TGTGCCAGCAGCCAAAGGGGTGGGAACACTGAAGCTTTCTTT
>TRBJ2-1|TRBV4-1|-|-|15
CASSPGGNSYNEQFF
TGCGCCAGCAGCCCCGGGGGTAACTCCTACAATGAGCAGTTCTTC
>TRBJ2-7|TRBV30|-|-|13
CAWTPRETYEQYF
TGTGCCTGGACCCCGCGGGAAACCTACGAGCAGTACTTC
>TRBJ2-7|TRBV6-1|TRBD1|once|16
CASSAQTGGTSYEQYF
TGTGCCAGCAGTGCACAGACAGGGGGCACTTCCTACGAGCAGTACTTC
>TRBJ2-5|TRBV9|-|-|14
CASSVAEGRETQYF
TGTGCCAGCAGCGTAGCAGAGGGTCGCGAGACCCAGTACTTC
>TRBJ1-1|TRBV5-1|-|-|13
CASRSGGVTEAFF
TGCGCCAGCAGGTCGGGGGGAGTGACTGAAGCTTTCTTT
>TRBJ1-1|TRBV7-6|-|-|14
CASSIRGMNTEAFF
TGTGCCAGCAGTATCAGGGGTATGAACACTGAAGCTTTCTTT
>TRBJ2-4|TRBV6-5|TRBD1|-|15
CASSYSPWGTGIQYF
TGTGCCAGCAGTTACTCGCCGTGGGGGACAGGAATTCAGTACTTC
>TRBJ1-6|TRBV28|TRBD1|few|16
CASSSAGGGFQSPLHF
TGTGCCAGCAGTTCTGCAGGGGGTGGTTTCCAATCACCCCTCCACTTT